This T cell receptor (beta chain) was retrieved from a study of blood T cell repertoires in COVID-19. Background on the study: The samples span acute and convalescent COVID-19 from the United States, Italy and Spain.

Participant age was roughly 18 to 100 years, and participants resided in fewer than 25 US areas. The study counted Cohort 3 donors as recovered given two negative PCRs, clearance, or symptom resolution. The table came from immunoSEQ multiplex PCR; TCRdb's copy has only in-frame clones and leaves some out. The sample carries fewer than 400,000 clones, approximately 91% recorded once. V gave up 1 base and J gave up 8 bases; unmatched junction bases: 12. The CDR3 consists of 16 residues. In germline, CDR1 is LNHNV, CDR2 YYDKDF (reference sequence). The chain joins TRBV15 to TRBJ1-2, with 8 bases fitting TRBD1. The sequence came from a man aged 60-69 years who had recovered from COVID-19. The material sequenced was PBMCs or T cells enriched from blood (not recorded which). The CDR3 nucleotides are TGTGCCACCAGCAGAGCTTTCGGACAGGGCCTGCGGGGCTACACCTTC. Translating gives CATSRAFGQGLRGYTF.